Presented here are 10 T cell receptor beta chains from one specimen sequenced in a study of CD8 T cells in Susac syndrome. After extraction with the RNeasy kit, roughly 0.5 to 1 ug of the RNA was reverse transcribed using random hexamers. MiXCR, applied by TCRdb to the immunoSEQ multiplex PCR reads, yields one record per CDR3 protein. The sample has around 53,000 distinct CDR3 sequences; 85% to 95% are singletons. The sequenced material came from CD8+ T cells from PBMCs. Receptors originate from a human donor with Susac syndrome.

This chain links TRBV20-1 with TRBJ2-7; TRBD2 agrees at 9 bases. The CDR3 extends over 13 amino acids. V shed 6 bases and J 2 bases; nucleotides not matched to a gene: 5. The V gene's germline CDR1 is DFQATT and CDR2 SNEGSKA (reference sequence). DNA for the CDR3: TGCAGTGCCACGACTAGCGGAACCTACGAGCAGTACTTC. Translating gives CSATTSGTYEQYF.

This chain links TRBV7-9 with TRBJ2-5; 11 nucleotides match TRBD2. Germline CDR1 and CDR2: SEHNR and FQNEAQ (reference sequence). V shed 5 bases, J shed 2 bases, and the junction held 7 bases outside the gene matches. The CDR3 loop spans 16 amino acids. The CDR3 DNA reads TGTGCCAGCAGCCCCATAGCGGGGGGGCCGCAAGAGACCCAGTACTTC. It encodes CASSPIAGGPQETQYF.

CDR3 sequence: CASSSLDSLAFYEQYF. The CDR3, as DNA: TGTGCCAGCAGCTCCCTGGACAGCCTGGCGTTCTACGAGCAGTACTTC. The chain joins TRBV7-9 to TRBJ2-7; a weak D match, TRBD1 (6 bases). CDR3 length: 16 amino acids. Germline CDR1 SEHNR, CDR2 FQNEAQ (reference sequence). With 4 bases removed from V and 3 bases from J, the gap between germline ends came to 19 bases.

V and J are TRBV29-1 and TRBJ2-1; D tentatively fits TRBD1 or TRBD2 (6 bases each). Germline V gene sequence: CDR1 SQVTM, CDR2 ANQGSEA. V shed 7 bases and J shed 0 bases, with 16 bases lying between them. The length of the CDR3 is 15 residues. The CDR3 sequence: CSGGGGTSSYNEQFF. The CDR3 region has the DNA TGCAGCGGCGGCGGAGGGACAAGCTCCTACAATGAGCAGTTCTTC.

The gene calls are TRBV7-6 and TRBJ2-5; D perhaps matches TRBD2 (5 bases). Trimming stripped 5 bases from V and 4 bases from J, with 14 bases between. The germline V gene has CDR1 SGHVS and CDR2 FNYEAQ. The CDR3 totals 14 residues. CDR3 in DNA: TGTGCCAGCAGCCCGCCGAACGGGGTAGAGACCCAGTACTTC. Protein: CASSPPNGVETQYF.

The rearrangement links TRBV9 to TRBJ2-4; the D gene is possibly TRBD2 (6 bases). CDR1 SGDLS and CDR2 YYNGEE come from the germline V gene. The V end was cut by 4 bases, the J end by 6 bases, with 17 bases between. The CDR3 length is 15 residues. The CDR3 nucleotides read TGTGCCAGCAGCCCTTCCGGGACTGGGGGAAACATTCAGTACTTC. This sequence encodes CASSPSGTGGNIQYF.

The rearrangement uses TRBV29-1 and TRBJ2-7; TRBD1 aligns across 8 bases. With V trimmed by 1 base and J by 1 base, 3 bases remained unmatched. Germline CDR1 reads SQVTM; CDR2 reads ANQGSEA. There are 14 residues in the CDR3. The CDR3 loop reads CSVEGGDRSYEQYF. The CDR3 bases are TGCAGCGTTGAAGGGGGGGACAGGTCCTACGAGCAGTACTTC.

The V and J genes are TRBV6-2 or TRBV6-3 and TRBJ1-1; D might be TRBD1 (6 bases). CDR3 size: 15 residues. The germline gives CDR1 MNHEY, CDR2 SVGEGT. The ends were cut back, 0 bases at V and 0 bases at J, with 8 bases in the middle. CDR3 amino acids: CASSYSDSLNTEAFF. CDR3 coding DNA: TGTGCCAGCAGTTACTCGGACAGCCTGAACACTGAAGCTTTCTTT.

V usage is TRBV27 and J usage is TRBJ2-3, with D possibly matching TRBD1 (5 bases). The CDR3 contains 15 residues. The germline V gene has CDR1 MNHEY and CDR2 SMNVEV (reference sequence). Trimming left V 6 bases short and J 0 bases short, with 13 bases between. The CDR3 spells CASSLRVPSTDTQYF. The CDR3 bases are TGTGCCAGCAGCCTCAGGGTTCCCAGCACAGATACGCAGTATTTT.

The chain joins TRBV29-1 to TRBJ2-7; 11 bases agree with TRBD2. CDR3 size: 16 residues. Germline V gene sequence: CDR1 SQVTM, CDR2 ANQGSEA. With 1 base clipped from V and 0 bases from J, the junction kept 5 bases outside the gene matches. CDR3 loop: CSVEGTSGGSSYEQYF. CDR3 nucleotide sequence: TGCAGCGTTGAAGGAACTAGCGGGGGAAGCTCCTACGAGCAGTACTTC.